The TCR beta chain under discussion was sequenced for a study of metastatic and nonmetastatic thyroid tumors. Germline V gene lookup returns CDR1 SGHRS and CDR2 YFSETQ. The germline V and J ends were trimmed by 5 bases and 1 base, with 15 bases remaining between them. This CDR3 has 15 residues. Thyroid surgery took place with no prior treatment in any patient. Via MiXCR, TCRdb re-called the PCR reads. Of almost 9,500 clones listed, around 30% are singletons. The chain combines TRBV5-1 with TRBJ2-5; TRBD2 is a possible D gene (6 bases). The TCR was taken from a female donor with papillary thyroid cancer or a benign thyroid nodule (not recorded which). Some clones in this sample may be carry-over from other donors' samples. The specimen sequenced was tumor tissue. The CDR3, as DNA: TGCGCCAGCAGGCGGGACGGGGGAATCCAAGAGACCCAGTACTTC. Translating it yields CASRRDGGIQETQYF. Full variable domain (rest looked up from reference TRBV5-1 and TRBJ2-5): KAGVTQTPRYLIKTRGQQVTLSCSPISGHRSVSWYQQTPGQGLQFLFEYFSETQRNKGNFPGRFSGRQFSNSRSEMNVSTLELGDSALYLCASRRDGGIQETQYFGPGTRLLVL.